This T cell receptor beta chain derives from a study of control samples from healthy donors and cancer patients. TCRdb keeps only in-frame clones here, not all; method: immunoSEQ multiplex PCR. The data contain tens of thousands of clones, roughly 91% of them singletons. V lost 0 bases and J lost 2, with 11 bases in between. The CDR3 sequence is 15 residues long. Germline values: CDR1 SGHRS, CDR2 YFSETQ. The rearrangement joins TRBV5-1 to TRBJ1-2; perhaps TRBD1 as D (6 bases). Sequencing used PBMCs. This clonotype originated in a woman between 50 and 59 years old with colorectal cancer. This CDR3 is CASSLGLDRNYGYTF. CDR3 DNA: TGCGCCAGCAGCTTGGGGTTGGACAGAAACTATGGCTACACCTTC. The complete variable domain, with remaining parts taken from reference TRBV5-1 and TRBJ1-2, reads KAGVTQTPRYLIKTRGQQVTLSCSPISGHRSVSWYQQTPGQGLQFLFEYFSETQRNKGNFPGRFSGRQFSNSRSEMNVSTLELGDSALYLCASSLGLDRNYGYTFGSGTRLTVV.